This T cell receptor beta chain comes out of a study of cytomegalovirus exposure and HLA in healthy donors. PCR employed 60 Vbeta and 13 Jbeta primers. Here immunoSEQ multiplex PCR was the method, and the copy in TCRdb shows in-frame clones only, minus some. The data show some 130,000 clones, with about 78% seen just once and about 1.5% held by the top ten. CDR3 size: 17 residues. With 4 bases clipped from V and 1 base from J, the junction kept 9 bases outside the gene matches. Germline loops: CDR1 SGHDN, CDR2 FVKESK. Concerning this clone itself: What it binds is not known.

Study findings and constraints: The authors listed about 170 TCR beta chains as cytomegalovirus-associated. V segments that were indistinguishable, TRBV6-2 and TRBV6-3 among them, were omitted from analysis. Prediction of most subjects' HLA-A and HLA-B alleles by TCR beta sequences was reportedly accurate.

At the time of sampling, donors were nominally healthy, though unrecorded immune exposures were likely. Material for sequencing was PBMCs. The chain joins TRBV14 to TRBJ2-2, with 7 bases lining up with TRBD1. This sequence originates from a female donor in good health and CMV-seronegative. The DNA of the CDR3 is TGTGCCAGCAGCCTCCTGACAGGGCGGAGGAACACCGGGGAGCTGTTTTTT. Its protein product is CASSLLTGRRNTGELFF.